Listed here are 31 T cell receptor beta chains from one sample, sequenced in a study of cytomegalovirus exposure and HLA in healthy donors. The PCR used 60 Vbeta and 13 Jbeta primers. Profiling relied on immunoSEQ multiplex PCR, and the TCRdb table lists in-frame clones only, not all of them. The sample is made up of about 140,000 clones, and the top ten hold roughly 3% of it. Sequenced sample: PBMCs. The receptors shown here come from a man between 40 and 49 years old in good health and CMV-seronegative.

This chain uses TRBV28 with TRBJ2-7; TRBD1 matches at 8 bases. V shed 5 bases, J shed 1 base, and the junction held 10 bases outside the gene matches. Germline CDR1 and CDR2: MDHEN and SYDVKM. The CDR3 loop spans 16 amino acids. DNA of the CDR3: TGTGCCAGCAGTCTGCTACCCGGGACAGGTTCCTACGAGCAGTACTTC. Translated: CASSLLPGTGSYEQYF.

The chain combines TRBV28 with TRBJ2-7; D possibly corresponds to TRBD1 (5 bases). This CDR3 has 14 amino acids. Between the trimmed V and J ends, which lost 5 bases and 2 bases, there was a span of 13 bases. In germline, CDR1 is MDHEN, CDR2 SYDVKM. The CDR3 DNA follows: TGTGCCAGCAGTGGGGCAGGCCCCCCCTACGAGCAGTACTTC. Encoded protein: CASSGAGPPYEQYF.

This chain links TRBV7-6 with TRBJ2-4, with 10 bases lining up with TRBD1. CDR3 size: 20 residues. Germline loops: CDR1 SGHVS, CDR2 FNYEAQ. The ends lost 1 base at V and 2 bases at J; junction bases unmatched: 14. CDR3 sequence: CASSLEVRTGGTRTKNIQYF. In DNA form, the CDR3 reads TGTGCCAGCAGCTTAGAAGTCAGGACAGGGGGGACTAGGACCAAAAACATTCAGTACTTC.

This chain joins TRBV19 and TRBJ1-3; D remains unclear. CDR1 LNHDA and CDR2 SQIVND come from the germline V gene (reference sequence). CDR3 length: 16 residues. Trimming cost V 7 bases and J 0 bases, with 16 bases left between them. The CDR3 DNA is TGTGCCAGTACCCCTTGGAGAGGATTCTCTGGAAACACCATATATTTT. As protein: CASTPWRGFSGNTIYF.

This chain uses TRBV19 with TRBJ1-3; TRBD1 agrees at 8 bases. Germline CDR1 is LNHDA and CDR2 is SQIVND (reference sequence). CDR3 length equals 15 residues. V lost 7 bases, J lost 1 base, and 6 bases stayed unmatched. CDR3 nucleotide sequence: TGTGCCAGTACATCAGGGGGCAAGTCTGGAAACACCATATATTTT. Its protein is CASTSGGKSGNTIYF.

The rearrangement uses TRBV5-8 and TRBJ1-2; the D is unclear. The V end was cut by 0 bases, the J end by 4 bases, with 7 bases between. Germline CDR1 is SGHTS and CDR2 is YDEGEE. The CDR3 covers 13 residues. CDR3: CASSLDRSYGYTF. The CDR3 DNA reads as TGTGCCAGCAGCTTGGACCGGTCCTATGGCTACACCTTC. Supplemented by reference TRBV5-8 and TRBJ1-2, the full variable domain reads EAGVTQSPTHLIKTRGQQATLRCSPISGHTSVYWYQQALGLGLQFLLWYDEGEERNRGNFPPRFSGRQFPNYSSELNVNALELEDSALYLCASSLDRSYGYTFGSGTRLTVV.

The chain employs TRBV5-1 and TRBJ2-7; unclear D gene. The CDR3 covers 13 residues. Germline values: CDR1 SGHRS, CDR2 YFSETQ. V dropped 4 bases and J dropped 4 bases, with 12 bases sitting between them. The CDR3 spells CASSHRGDYEQYF. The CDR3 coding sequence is TGCGCCAGCAGCCACCGCGGAGATTACGAGCAGTACTTC.

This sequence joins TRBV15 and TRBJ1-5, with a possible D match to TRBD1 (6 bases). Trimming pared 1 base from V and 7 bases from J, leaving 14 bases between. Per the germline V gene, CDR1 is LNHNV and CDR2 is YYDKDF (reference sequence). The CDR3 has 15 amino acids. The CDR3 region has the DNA TGTGCCACCAGCAGAGTGCTGGGGGGGGGCCAGCCCCAGCATTTT. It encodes CATSRVLGGGQPQHF.

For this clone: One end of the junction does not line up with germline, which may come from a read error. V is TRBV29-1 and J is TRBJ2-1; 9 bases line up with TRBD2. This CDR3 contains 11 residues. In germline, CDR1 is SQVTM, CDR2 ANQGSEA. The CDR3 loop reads CSGTSDNERFF. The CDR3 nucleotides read TGCAGCGGGACTAGCGACAATGAGCGGTTCTTC.

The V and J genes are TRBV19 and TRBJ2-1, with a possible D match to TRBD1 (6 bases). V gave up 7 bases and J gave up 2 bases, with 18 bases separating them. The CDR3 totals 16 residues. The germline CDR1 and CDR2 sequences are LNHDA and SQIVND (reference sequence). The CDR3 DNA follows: TGTGCCAGTACGTTTATGTATGGGGGCCCCTACAATGAGCAGTTCTTC. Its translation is CASTFMYGGPYNEQFF.

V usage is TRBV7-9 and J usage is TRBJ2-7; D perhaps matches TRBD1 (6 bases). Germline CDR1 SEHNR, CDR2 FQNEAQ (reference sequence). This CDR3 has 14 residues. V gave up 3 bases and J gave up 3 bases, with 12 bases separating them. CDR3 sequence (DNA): TGTGCCAGCAGCTTGGGTAGGGGGTACTACGAGCAGTACTTC. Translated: CASSLGRGYYEQYF. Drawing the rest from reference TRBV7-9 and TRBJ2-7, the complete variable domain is DTGVSQNPRHKITKRGQNVTFRCDPISEHNRLYWYRQTLGQGPEFLTYFQNEAQLEKSRLLSDRFSAERPKGSFSTLEIQRTEQGDSAMYLCASSLGRGYYEQYFGPGTRLTVT.

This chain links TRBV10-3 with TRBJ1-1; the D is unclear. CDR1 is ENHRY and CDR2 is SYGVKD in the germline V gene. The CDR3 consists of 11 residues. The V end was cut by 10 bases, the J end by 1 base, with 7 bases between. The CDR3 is CATQKNTEAFF. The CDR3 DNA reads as TGTGCCACACAAAAGAACACTGAAGCTTTCTTT.

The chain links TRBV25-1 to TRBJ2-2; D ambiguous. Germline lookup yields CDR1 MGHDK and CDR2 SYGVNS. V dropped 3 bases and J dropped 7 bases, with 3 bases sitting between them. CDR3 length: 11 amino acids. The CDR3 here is CASSDLGELFF. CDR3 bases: TGTGCCAGCAGTGATCTCGGGGAGCTGTTTTTT.

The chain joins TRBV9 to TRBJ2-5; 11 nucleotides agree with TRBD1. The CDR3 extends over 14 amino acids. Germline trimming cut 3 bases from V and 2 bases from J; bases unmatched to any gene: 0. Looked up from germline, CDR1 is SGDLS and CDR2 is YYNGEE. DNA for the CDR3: TGTGCCAGCAGCGGGGACAGGGGGCAAGAGACCCAGTACTTC. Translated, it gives CASSGDRGQETQYF.

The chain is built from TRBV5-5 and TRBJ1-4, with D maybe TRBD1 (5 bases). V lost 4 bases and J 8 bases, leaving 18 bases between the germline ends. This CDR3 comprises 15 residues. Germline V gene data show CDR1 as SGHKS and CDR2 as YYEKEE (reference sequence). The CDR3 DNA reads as TGTGCCAGCAGCCCCCGGGAGGGGAGTAGAGAAAAACTGTTTTTT. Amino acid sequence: CASSPREGSREKLFF.

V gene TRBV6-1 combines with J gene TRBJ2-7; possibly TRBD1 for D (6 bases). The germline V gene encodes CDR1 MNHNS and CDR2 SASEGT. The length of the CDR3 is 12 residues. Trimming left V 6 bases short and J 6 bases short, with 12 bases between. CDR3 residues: CASSTGQREQYF. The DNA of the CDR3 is TGTGCCAGCAGCACCGGACAGCGCGAGCAGTACTTC.

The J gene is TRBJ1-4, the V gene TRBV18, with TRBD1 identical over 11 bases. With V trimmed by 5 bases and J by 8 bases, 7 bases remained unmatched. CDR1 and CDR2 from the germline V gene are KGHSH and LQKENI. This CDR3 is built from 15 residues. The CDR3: CASSSGQGAREKLFF. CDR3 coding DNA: TGTGCCAGCTCATCTGGACAGGGGGCTCGAGAAAAACTGTTTTTT.

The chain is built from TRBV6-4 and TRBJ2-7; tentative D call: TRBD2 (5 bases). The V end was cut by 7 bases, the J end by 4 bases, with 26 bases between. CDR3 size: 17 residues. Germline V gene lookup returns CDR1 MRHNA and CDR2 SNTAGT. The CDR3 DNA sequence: TGTGCCAGCAAAACGAAAATATGGGAGTACTCCACTTACGAGCAGTACTTC. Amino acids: CASKTKIWEYSTYEQYF.

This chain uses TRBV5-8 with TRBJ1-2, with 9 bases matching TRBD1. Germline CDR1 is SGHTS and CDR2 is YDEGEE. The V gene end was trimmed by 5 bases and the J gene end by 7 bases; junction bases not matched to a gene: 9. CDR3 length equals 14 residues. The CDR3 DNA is TGTGCCAGCAGTTTACAGGGGGCGAAAACTGGCTACACCTTC. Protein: CASSLQGAKTGYTF.

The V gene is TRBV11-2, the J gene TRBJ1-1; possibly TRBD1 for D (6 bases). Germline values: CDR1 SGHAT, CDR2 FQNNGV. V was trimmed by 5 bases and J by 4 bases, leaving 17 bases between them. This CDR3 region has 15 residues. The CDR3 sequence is CASSAAGGQITEAFF. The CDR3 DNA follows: TGTGCCAGCAGCGCGGCGGGGGGGCAGATCACTGAAGCTTTCTTT.

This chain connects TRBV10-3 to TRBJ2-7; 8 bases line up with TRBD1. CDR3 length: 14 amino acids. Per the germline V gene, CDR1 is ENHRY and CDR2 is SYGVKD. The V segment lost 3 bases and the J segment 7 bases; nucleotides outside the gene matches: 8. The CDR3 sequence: CAISDQGQVGEQYF. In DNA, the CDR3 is TGTGCCATCAGTGATCAGGGACAGGTCGGGGAGCAGTACTTC.

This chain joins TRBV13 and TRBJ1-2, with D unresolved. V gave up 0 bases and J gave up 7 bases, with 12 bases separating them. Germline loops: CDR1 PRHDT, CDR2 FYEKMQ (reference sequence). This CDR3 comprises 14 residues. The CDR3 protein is CASSLGTGTFGYTF. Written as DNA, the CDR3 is TGTGCCAGCAGCTTAGGTACGGGAACGTTTGGCTACACCTTC. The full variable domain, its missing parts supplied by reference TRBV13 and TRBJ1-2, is AAGVIQSPRHLIKEKRETATLKCYPIPRHDTVYWYQQGPGQDPQFLISFYEKMQSDKGSIPDRFSAQQFSDYHSELNMSSLELGDSALYFCASSLGTGTFGYTFGSGTRLTVV.

The CDR3 DNA reads TGTGCCAGCAGTTACTCGACTGGTAGTGGCACCGGGGAGCTGTTTTTT. As protein: CASSYSTGSGTGELFF. The genes are TRBV6-5 and TRBJ2-2; D is undetermined. V was cut by 0 bases and J by 4 bases, with 12 bases left in between. CDR1 and CDR2 from the germline V gene are MNHEY and SVGAGI. The CDR3 covers 16 residues.

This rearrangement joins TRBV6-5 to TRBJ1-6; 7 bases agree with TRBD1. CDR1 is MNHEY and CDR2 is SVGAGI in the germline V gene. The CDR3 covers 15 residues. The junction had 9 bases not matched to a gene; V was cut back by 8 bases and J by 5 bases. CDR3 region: CASQRGRGNNSPLHF. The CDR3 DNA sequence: TGTGCCAGCCAAAGGGGCAGGGGGAATAATTCACCCCTCCACTTT.

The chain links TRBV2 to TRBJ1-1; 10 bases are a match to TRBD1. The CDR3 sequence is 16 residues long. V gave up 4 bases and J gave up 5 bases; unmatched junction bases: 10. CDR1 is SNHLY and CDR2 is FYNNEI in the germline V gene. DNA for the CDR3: TGTGCCAGCAGTGGACAGGGGGCACTCAGGTTGACTGAAGCTTTCTTT. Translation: CASSGQGALRLTEAFF.

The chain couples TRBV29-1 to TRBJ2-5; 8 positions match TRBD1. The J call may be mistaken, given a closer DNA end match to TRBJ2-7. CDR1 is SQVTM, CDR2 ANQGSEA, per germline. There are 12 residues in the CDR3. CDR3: CSVGTGYHEQYF. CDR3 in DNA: TGCAGCGTTGGGACAGGGTATCACGAGCAGTACTTC.

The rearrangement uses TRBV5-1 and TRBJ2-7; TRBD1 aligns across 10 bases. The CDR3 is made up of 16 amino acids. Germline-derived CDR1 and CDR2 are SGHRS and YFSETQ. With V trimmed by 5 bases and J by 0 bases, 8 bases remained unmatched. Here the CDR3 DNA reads TGCGCCAGCAGGCCCGGGACAGGGGAGCCCTCCTACGAGCAGTACTTC. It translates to CASRPGTGEPSYEQYF.

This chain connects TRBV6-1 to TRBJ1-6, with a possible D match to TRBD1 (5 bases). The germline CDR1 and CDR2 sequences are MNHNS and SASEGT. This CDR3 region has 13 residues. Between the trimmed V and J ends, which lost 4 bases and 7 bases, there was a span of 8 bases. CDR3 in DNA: TGTGCCAGCAGTGGCCAGGGAAATTCACCCCTCCACTTT. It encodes CASSGQGNSPLHF.

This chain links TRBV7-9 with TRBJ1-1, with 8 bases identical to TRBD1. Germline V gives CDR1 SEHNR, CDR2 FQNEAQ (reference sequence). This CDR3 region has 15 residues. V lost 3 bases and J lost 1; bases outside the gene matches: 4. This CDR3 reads CASSLDGTGNTEAFF. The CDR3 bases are TGTGCCAGCAGCTTGGACGGGACAGGGAACACTGAAGCTTTCTTT.

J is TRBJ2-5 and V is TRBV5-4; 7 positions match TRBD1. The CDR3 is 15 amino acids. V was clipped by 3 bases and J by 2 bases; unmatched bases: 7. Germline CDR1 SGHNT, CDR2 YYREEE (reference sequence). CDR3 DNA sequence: TGTGCCAGCAGCTCGGGACAGACTCCACAAGAGACCCAGTACTTC. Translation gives CASSSGQTPQETQYF.

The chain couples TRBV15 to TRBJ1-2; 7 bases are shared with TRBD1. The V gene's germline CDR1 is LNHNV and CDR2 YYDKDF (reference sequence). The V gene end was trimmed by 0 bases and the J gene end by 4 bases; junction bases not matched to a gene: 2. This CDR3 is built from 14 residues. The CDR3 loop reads CATSRDTGVYGYTF. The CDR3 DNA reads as TGTGCCACCAGCAGAGATACAGGGGTCTATGGCTACACCTTC.